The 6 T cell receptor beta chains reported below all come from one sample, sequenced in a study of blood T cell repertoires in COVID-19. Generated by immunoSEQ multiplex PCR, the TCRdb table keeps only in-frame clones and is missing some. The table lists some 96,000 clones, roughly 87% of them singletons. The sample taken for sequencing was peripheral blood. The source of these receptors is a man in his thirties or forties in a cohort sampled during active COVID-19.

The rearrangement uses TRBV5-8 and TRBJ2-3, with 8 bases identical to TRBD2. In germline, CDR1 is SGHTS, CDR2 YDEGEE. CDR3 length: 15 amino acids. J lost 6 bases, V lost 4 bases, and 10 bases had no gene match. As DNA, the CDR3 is TGTGCCAGCAGCACCGGGACTAGGATTGCGGATACGCAGTATTTT. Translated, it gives CASSTGTRIADTQYF.

CDR3 coding DNA: TGTGCCAGTAGTATAGATTTCGGGTGGGAGACCCAGTACTTC. It translates to CASSIDFGWETQYF. The gene calls are TRBV19 and TRBJ2-5; D call uncertain. Trimming took 0 bases from V and 5 from J, leaving 10 bases between them. Germline CDR1 LNHDA, CDR2 SQIVND (reference sequence). The CDR3 length is 14 residues.

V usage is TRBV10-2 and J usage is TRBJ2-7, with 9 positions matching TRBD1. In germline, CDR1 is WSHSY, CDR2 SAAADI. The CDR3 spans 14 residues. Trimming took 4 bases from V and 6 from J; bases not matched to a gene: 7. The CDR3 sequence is CASSAGTGTGEQYF. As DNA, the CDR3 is TGCGCCAGCAGTGCCGGGACAGGGACGGGCGAGCAGTACTTC.

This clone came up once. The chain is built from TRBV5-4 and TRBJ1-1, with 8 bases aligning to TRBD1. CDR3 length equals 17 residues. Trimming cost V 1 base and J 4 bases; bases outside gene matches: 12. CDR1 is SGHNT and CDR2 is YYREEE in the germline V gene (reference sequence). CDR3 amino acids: CASSLKTGVEVGTEAFF. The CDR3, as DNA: TGTGCCAGCAGCTTGAAGACAGGGGTCGAGGTTGGCACTGAAGCTTTCTTT.

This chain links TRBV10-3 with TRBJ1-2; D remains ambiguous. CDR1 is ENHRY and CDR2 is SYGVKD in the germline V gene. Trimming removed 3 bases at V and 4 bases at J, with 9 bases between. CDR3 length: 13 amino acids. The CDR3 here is CAISEPGVYGYTF. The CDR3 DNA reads TGTGCCATCAGTGAACCGGGAGTCTATGGCTACACCTTC.

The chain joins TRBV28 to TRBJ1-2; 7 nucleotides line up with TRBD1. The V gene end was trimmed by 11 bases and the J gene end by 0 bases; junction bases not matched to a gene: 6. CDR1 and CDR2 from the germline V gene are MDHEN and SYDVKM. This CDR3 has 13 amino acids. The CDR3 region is CAGHRGSNYGYTF. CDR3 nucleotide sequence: TGTGCCGGTCACAGGGGATCTAACTATGGCTACACCTTC.